The 30 T cell receptor beta chains given below trace back to one sample, sequenced in a study of CD8 T cell repertoires and HIV-1 epitope variants. The data were produced by immunoSEQ multiplex PCR, yet TCRdb's version contains in-frame clones alone and is incomplete. The table has 80,000 to 95,000 clones, 74% seen once; the top ten hold roughly 24%. The sequenced material came from uncultured baseline CD8+ T cells from peripheral blood mononuclear cells (PBMCs). The receptors originated from a male donor with HIV.

The gene calls are TRBV5-1 and TRBJ1-2, with D hard to call. This CDR3 region has 15 residues. CDR1 is SGHRS, CDR2 YFSETQ, per germline. Trimming cost V 7 bases and J 0 bases, with 16 bases left between them. This CDR3 is CASGPELAANYGYTF. The CDR3 coding sequence is TGCGCCAGCGGCCCCGAGCTCGCAGCTAACTATGGCTACACCTTC.

CDR3 in amino acids: CASRRDSTYEQYF. The CDR3 DNA is TGTGCCAGCAGACGGGACAGCACCTACGAGCAGTACTTC. This chain uses TRBV27 with TRBJ2-7, with 7 bases matching TRBD1. The ends lost 6 bases at V and 2 bases at J; junction bases unmatched: 4. Germline-derived CDR1 and CDR2 are MNHEY and SMNVEV (reference sequence). The CDR3 runs 13 residues.

The rearrangement uses TRBV6-4 and TRBJ2-4, with a weak D call TRBD1 (5 bases). CDR1 MRHNA and CDR2 SNTAGT come from the germline V gene. This CDR3 spans 13 amino acids. Trimming left V 9 bases short and J 3 bases short, with 12 bases between. The CDR3 region has the DNA TGTGCCAGGCAGGGTAAGGTCAAAAACATTCAGTACTTC. Protein sequence: CARQGKVKNIQYF.

Worth noting for this clone: Other nucleotide sequences from this sample produce the same CDR3. The CDR3 sequence is CASSRTGASNQPQHF. CDR3 coding DNA: TGTGCCAGCAGTCGGACAGGGGCCAGCAATCAGCCCCAGCATTTT. J is TRBJ1-5 and V is TRBV2, with TRBD1 matching 9 bases. This CDR3 spans 15 amino acids. Germline-derived CDR1 and CDR2 are SNHLY and FYNNEI. The junction had 3 bases not matched to a gene; V was cut back by 5 bases and J by 1 base.

The chain joins TRBV6-1 to TRBJ2-1, with 7 nucleotides matching TRBD2. V dropped 2 bases and J dropped 0; count of bases not matched to a gene: 4. The germline V gene encodes CDR1 MNHNS and CDR2 SASEGT. The CDR3 sequence is 16 residues long. The CDR3 here is CASSERGGGSYNEQFF. In DNA form, the CDR3 reads TGTGCCAGCAGTGAAAGGGGCGGGGGCTCCTACAATGAGCAGTTCTTC.

This clone was seen only once. The rearrangement links TRBV5-6 to TRBJ2-5; D remains ambiguous. Trimming took 7 bases from V and 3 from J, leaving 10 bases between them. This CDR3 has 12 residues. Per the germline V gene, CDR1 is SGHDT and CDR2 is YYEEEE. The CDR3 reads CASGYDKETQYF. The DNA of the CDR3 is TGTGCCAGCGGATACGATAAAGAGACCCAGTACTTC.

A note on this clone: Additional DNA sequences in this sample encode the identical CDR3. Here the CDR3 reads CSVPGLAGGRTSTDTQYF. The CDR3 region has the DNA TGCAGCGTTCCGGGACTAGCGGGGGGAAGGACGTCCACAGATACGCAGTATTTT. V and J are TRBV29-1 and TRBJ2-3, with TRBD2 matching 15 bases. The CDR3 length is 18 residues. Losses at the gene ends were 5 bases for V and 2 bases for J; bases not matched to a gene: 11. The germline V gene has CDR1 SQVTM and CDR2 ANQGSEA.

This chain joins TRBV28 and TRBJ2-7; D possibly matches TRBD1 or TRBD2 (5 bases each). V was shortened by 6 bases and J by 2 bases, with 14 bases between the two germline ends. The germline gives CDR1 MDHEN, CDR2 SYDVKM. This CDR3 is built from 14 residues. The CDR3 sequence: CASRVEWGPYEQYF. DNA of the CDR3: TGTGCCAGCAGGGTAGAGTGGGGACCCTACGAGCAGTACTTC.

The CDR3, as DNA: TGTGCCATCGAGGCAGGGGGGGTCTCTGGGGCCAACGTCCTGACTTTC. Translating it yields CAIEAGGVSGANVLTF. J is TRBJ2-6 and V is TRBV10-3; D possibly matches TRBD1 or TRBD2 (7 bases each). Trimming took 8 bases from V and 0 from J, leaving 14 bases between them. The CDR3 contains 16 residues. CDR1 is ENHRY and CDR2 is SYGVKD in the germline V gene.

V gene TRBV6-5 combines with J gene TRBJ2-7; D may be TRBD1 or TRBD2 (7 bases each). The CDR3 runs to 14 residues. Germline V CDR1 and CDR2: MNHEY, SVGAGI. V lost 5 bases and J lost 3, with 14 bases in between. CDR3 sequence: CASSPTGEGYEQYF. In nucleotides, the CDR3 is TGTGCCAGCAGTCCTACAGGGGAGGGCTACGAGCAGTACTTC.

The chain has TRBV25-1 and TRBJ1-1; D is perhaps TRBD1 (5 bases). The germline V gene encodes CDR1 MGHDK and CDR2 SYGVNS. Trimming took 2 bases from V and 5 from J, leaving 15 bases between them. The length of the CDR3 is 15 residues. The CDR3 nucleotides read TGTGCCAGCAGTGAAGGCATCGGAGGGGTTACTGAAGCTTTCTTT. Protein sequence: CASSEGIGGVTEAFF.

This clone was observed a few times. The chain has TRBV7-9 and TRBJ2-7, with TRBD1 as a possible D gene (6 bases). The V end was cut by 0 bases, the J end by 0 bases, with 15 bases between. The CDR3 contains 17 residues. Germline V gives CDR1 SEHNR, CDR2 FQNEAQ (reference sequence). CDR3 in DNA: TGTGCCAGCAGCTTAGCGGGGGCAGGTAGGAGCTCCTACGAGCAGTACTTC. Residues: CASSLAGAGRSSYEQYF.

A single count supports this clone. The chain has TRBV10-3 and TRBJ1-6, with 10 nucleotides matching TRBD1. The germline CDR1 and CDR2 sequences are ENHRY and SYGVKD. J gave up 10 bases and V 5 bases, and 5 bases lay outside the gene matches. The CDR3 is made up of 14 amino acids. The chain's CDR3 is CAISLEDRGSPLHF. Here the CDR3 DNA reads TGTGCCATCAGTTTGGAGGACAGGGGGTCACCCCTCCACTTT.

The rearrangement links TRBV5-4 to TRBJ2-7, with TRBD2 matching 11 bases. The V gene's germline CDR1 is SGHNT and CDR2 YYREEE (reference sequence). The CDR3 runs to 17 residues. V was pared by 0 bases and J by 2 bases, with 7 bases of the junction left unmatched. CDR3 loop: CASSLGPTSGNTYEQYF. DNA for the CDR3: TGTGCCAGCAGCTTGGGCCCGACTAGCGGGAACACCTACGAGCAGTACTTC.

This rearrangement joins TRBV6-5 to TRBJ2-5; 14 nucleotides line up with TRBD2. V dropped 0 bases and J dropped 7; count of bases not matched to a gene: 4. The CDR3 is 16 residues long. The germline CDR1 and CDR2 sequences are MNHEY and SVGAGI. The chain's CDR3 is CASSYSQTSGGGTQYF. CDR3 nucleotides: TGTGCCAGCAGTTACTCACAGACTAGCGGGGGGGGGACCCAGTACTTC.

The chain has TRBV4-1 and TRBJ2-7, with D perhaps matching TRBD1 (5 bases). Germline CDR1 MGHRA, CDR2 YSYEKL. The CDR3 spans 19 residues. Between the trimmed V and J ends, which lost 0 bases and 4 bases, there was a span of 25 bases. CDR3 sequence reads: CASSQDLWTQGGPLYEQYF. The CDR3 DNA follows: TGCGCCAGCAGCCAAGATTTGTGGACACAAGGTGGTCCGCTGTACGAGCAGTACTTC.

The table lists this clone with a count of one. This sequence joins TRBV10-3 and TRBJ1-6, with unresolved D. CDR1 and CDR2 from the germline V gene are ENHRY and SYGVKD. V was clipped by 3 bases and J by 5 bases, with 11 bases between them. The CDR3 runs to 15 residues. The CDR3 region is CAISEKNGDNSPLHF. CDR3 nucleotides: TGTGCCATCAGTGAAAAAAACGGGGATAATTCACCCCTCCACTTT.

In its sample, this clone was seen once. This sequence joins TRBV27 and TRBJ1-3, with 8 bases identical to TRBD1. The ends lost 5 bases at V and 4 bases at J; junction bases unmatched: 7. In germline, CDR1 is MNHEY, CDR2 SMNVEV (reference sequence). This CDR3 has 15 amino acids. CDR3 amino acids: CASSQRTGRGNTIYF. The CDR3 coding sequence is TGTGCCAGCAGTCAACGGACAGGGAGAGGAAACACCATATATTTT.

This clone was picked up a small number of times. V and J are TRBV28 and TRBJ2-7; the D gene is possibly TRBD1 (5 bases). This CDR3 is built from 14 residues. In germline, CDR1 is MDHEN, CDR2 SYDVKM. The V and J ends lost 4 bases and 4 bases respectively, with 14 bases between them. DNA for the CDR3: TGTGCCAGCAGTTCAGGGCTGTCGGATTACGAGCAGTACTTC. It specifies CASSSGLSDYEQYF.

The V and J genes are TRBV4-3 and TRBJ1-2; TRBD1 agrees at 7 bases. The CDR3 consists of 14 residues. The germline CDR1 and CDR2 sequences are LGHNA and YSLEER. The J segment lost 1 base and the V segment lost 2 bases, leaving 1 base of the junction unmatched. The CDR3 protein is CASSQQGGNYGYTF. As DNA, the CDR3 is TGCGCCAGCAGCCAACAGGGGGGTAACTATGGCTACACCTTC.

The chain combines TRBV5-1 with TRBJ2-7; 11 nucleotides match TRBD1. Trimming cost V 0 bases and J 6 bases; bases outside gene matches: 8. The CDR3 contains 16 residues. Germline-derived CDR1 and CDR2 are SGHRS and YFSETQ. The CDR3 reads CASSLEGDRGWGEQYF. CDR3 DNA: TGCGCCAGCAGCTTGGAGGGGGACAGGGGGTGGGGCGAGCAGTACTTC. Supplemented by reference TRBV5-1 and TRBJ2-7, the full variable domain reads KAGVTQTPRYLIKTRGQQVTLSCSPISGHRSVSWYQQTPGQGLQFLFEYFSETQRNKGNFPGRFSGRQFSNSRSEMNVSTLELGDSALYLCASSLEGDRGWGEQYFGPGTRLTVT.

This rearrangement joins TRBV19 to TRBJ2-5, with no clear D. The J call may be wrong; the DNA end is better matched by TRBJ2-7. The CDR3 length is 13 residues. CDR1 and CDR2 (germline): LNHDA, SQIVND (reference sequence). The CDR3 spells CASSIQLTYEQYF. CDR3 nucleotides: TGTGCCAGTAGTATACAGCTAACCTACGAGCAGTACTTC.

CDR3 coding DNA: TGTGCCAGTAGTATGGGTCAAGAGACCCAGTACTTC. Its translation is CASSMGQETQYF. The gene calls are TRBV19 and TRBJ2-5; no firm D call. The CDR3 is 12 amino acids. CDR1 is LNHDA and CDR2 is SQIVND in the germline V gene (reference sequence). With 3 bases removed from V and 2 bases from J, the gap between germline ends came to 4 bases.

The CDR3 is CASSPGGWGYTF. The CDR3 region has the DNA TGTGCCAGCAGCCCAGGGGGCTGGGGCTACACCTTC. The J gene is TRBJ1-2, the V gene TRBV7-2; TRBD1 matches 8 bases. The germline V gene encodes CDR1 SGHTA and CDR2 FQGNSA. The length of the CDR3 is 12 residues. Trimming removed 5 bases from V and 8 bases from J; junction bases left unmatched: 4.

The chain recombines TRBV7-2 with TRBJ2-5, with D uncertain. The CDR3 contains 14 residues. Germline assignment: CDR1 SGHTA and CDR2 FQGNSA. The V and J ends lost 5 bases and 0 bases respectively, with 10 bases between them. CDR3 region: CASSRSTYQETQYF. CDR3 DNA sequence: TGTGCCAGCAGCCGATCAACTTACCAAGAGACCCAGTACTTC.

This clone appeared once. This chain connects TRBV6-4 to TRBJ1-6; D ambiguous. Germline V CDR1 and CDR2: MRHNA, SNTAGT. There are 14 residues in the CDR3. Trimming left V 5 bases short and J 10 bases short, with 15 bases between. This chain's CDR3 is CASSPRSVISPLHF. Written as DNA, the CDR3 is TGTGCCAGCAGTCCCAGGTCAGTGATATCACCCCTCCACTTT.

The chain is built from TRBV7-9 and TRBJ2-1; 12 positions match TRBD1. Trimming removed 5 bases from V and 10 bases from J; junction bases left unmatched: 9. There are 15 residues in the CDR3. CDR1 is SEHNR, CDR2 FQNEAQ, per germline (reference sequence). This CDR3 reads CASSHGTGGPEEQFF. The DNA for the CDR3 is TGTGCCAGCAGCCACGGGACAGGGGGCCCGGAGGAGCAGTTCTTC. Filled out from reference TRBV7-9 and TRBJ2-1, the complete variable domain reads DTGVSQNPRHKITKRGQNVTFRCDPISEHNRLYWYRQTLGQGPEFLTYFQNEAQLEKSRLLSDRFSAERPKGSFSTLEIQRTEQGDSAMYLCASSHGTGGPEEQFFGPGTRLTVL.

This sequence joins TRBV2 and TRBJ2-1; 12 nucleotides agree with TRBD2. The V and J ends lost 9 bases and 7 bases, in that order; junction bases with no gene match: 7. Germline CDR1 is SNHLY and CDR2 is FYNNEI. The CDR3 is made up of 14 amino acids. The CDR3 DNA is TGTGCCAGTGTCCTAGCGGGGGGGATAAATGAGCAGTTCTTC. The encoded protein is CASVLAGGINEQFF.

In this sample, this clone turned up a few times. The J gene is TRBJ2-7, the V gene TRBV2, with TRBD1 identical over 8 bases. The CDR3 loop spans 13 amino acids. V dropped 7 bases and J dropped 5; count of bases not matched to a gene: 7. The germline gives CDR1 SNHLY, CDR2 FYNNEI. The chain's CDR3 is CASNGQGVHEQYF. The DNA of the CDR3 is TGTGCCAGCAATGGACAGGGCGTCCACGAGCAGTACTTC.

Ten or more counts support this clone. The chain has TRBV7-6 and TRBJ2-7; 8 bases agree with TRBD1. From germline, CDR1 is SGHVS and CDR2 FNYEAQ. V shed 0 bases and J 6 bases; nucleotides not matched to a gene: 7. The CDR3 spans 15 residues. The DNA for the CDR3 is TGTGCCAGCAGCTTAGCCGTGCAGGGGGCTTCCGAGCAGTACTTC. Its protein product is CASSLAVQGASEQYF.